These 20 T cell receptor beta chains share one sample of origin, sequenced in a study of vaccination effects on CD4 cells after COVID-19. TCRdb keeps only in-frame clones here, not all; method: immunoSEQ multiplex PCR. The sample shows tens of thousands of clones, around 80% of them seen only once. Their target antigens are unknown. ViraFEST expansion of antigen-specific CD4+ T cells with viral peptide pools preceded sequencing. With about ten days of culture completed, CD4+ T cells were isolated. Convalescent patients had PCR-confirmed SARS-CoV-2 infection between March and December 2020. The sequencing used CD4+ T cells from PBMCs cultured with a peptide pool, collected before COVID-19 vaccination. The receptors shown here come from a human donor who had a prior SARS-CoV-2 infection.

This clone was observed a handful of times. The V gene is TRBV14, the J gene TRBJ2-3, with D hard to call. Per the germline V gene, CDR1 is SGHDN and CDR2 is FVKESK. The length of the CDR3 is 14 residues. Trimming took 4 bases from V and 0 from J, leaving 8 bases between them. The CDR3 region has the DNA TGTGCCAGCAGCCTTTCGTGGAGCACAGATACGCAGTATTTT. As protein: CASSLSWSTDTQYF.

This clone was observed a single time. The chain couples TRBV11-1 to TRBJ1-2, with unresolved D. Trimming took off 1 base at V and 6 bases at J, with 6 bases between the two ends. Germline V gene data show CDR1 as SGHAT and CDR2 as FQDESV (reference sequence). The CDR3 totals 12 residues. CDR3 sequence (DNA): TGTGCCAGCAGCTTAGATCGCCATGGCTACACCTTC. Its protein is CASSLDRHGYTF.

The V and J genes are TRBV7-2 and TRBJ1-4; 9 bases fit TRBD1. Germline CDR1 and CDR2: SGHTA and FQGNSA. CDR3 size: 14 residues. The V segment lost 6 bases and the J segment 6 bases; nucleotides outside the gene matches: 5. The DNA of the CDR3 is TGTGCCAGCAGTCAAGACAGGGGGGATGAAAAACTGTTTTTT. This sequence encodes CASSQDRGDEKLFF.

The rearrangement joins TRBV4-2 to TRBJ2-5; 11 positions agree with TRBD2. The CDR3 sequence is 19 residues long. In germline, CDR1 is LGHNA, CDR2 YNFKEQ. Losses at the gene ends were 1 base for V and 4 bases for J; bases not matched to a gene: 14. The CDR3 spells CASSQALAGDLGPRETQYF. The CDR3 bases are TGTGCCAGCAGCCAAGCACTAGCGGGAGACCTGGGCCCTCGAGAGACCCAGTACTTC.

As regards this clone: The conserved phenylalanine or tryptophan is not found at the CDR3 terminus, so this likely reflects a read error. The CDR3 is CASSPNRVNTEAFS. The CDR3 DNA reads TGCGCCAGCAGCCCGAACAGGGTGAACACTGAAGCTTTCTCT. The rearrangement links TRBV5-1 to TRBJ1-1, with D possibly matching TRBD1 (6 bases). CDR1 and CDR2 from the germline V gene are SGHRS and YFSETQ. This CDR3 has 14 residues. Trimming cost V 4 bases and J 0 bases, with 10 bases left between them.

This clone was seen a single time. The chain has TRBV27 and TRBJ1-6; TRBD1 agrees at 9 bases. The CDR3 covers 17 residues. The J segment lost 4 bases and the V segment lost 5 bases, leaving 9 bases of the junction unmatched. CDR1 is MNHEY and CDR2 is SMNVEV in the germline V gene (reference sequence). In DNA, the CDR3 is TGTGCCAGCAGTCTTAGGGCGGGACAGGGATATAATTCACCCCTCCACTTT. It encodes CASSLRAGQGYNSPLHF.

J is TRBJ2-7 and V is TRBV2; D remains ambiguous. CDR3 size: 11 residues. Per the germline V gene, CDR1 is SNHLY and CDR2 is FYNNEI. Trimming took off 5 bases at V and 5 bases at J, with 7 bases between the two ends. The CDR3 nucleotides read TGTGCCAGCAGTAACAACGACGAGCAGTACTTC. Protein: CASSNNDEQYF.

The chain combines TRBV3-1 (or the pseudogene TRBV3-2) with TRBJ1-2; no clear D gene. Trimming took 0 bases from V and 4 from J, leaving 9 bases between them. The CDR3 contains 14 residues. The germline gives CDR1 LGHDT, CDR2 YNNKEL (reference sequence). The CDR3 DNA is TGTGCCAGCAGCCAAGATTTGGTTACCTATGGCTACACCTTC. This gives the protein CASSQDLVTYGYTF.

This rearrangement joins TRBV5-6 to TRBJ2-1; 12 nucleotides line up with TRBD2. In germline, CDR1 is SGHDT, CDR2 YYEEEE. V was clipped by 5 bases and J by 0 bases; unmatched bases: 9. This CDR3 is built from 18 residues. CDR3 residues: CASSFLAGGPSSYNEQFF. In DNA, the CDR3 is TGTGCCAGCAGTTTTCTAGCGGGAGGGCCGAGCTCCTACAATGAGCAGTTCTTC.

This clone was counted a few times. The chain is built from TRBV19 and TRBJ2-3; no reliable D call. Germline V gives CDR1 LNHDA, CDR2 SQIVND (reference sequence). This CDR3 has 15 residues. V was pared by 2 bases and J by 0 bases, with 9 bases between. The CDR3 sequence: CASSITESSTDTQYF. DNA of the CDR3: TGTGCCAGTAGTATAACAGAGTCTAGCACAGATACGCAGTATTTT.

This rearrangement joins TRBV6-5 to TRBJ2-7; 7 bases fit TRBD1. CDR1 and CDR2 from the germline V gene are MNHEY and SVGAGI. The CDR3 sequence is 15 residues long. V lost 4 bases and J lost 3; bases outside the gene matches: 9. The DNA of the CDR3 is TGTGCCAGCAGTTTCCCCCCCGGGACAGTCTACGAGCAGTACTTC. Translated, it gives CASSFPPGTVYEQYF.

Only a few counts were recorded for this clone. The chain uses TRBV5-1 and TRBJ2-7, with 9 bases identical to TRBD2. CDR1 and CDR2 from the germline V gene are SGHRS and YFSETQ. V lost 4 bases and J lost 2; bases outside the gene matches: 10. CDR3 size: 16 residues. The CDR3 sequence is CASSPPGLAPAYEQYF. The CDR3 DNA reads TGCGCCAGCAGCCCCCCCGGACTAGCGCCCGCCTACGAGCAGTACTTC.

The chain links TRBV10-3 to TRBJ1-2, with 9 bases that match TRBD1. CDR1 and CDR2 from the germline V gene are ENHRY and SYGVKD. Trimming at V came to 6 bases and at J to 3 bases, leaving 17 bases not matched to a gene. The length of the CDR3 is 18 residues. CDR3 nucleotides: TGTGCCATCAGCAAAAAGGACAGGGGTATCCTATTGGACTATGGCTACACCTTC. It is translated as CAISKKDRGILLDYGYTF.

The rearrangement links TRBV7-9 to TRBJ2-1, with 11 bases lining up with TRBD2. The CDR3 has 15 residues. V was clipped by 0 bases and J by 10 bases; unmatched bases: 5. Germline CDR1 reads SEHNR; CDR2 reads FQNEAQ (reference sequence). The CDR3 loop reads CASSLAGLAAGEQFF. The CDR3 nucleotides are TGTGCCAGCAGCTTAGCGGGACTAGCGGCGGGCGAGCAGTTCTTC.

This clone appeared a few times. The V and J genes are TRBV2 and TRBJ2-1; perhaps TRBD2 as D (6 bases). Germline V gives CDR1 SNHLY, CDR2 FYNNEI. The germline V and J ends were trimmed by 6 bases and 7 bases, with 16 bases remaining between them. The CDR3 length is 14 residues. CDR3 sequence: CASRGTAGGNEQFF. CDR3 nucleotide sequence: TGTGCCAGCAGGGGGACTGCCGGTGGGAATGAGCAGTTCTTC.

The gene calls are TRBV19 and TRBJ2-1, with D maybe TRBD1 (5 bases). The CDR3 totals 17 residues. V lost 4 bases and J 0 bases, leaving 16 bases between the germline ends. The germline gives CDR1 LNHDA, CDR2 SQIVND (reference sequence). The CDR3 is CASSKRPTVNSYNEQFF. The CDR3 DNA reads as TGTGCCAGTAGTAAGAGGCCGACAGTAAACTCCTACAATGAGCAGTTCTTC. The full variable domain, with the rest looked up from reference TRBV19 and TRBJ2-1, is DGGITQSPKYLFRKEGQNVTLSCEQNLNHDAMYWYRQDPGQGLRLIYYSQIVNDFQKGDIAEGYSVSREKKESFPLTVTSAQKNPTAFYLCASSKRPTVNSYNEQFFGPGTRLTVL.

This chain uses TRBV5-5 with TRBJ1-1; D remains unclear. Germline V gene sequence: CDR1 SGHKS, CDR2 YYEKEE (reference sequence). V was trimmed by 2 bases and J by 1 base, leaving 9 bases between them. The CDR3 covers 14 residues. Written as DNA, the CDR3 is TGTGCCAGCAGCTTTGGCTATGCGAACACTGAAGCTTTCTTT. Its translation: CASSFGYANTEAFF.

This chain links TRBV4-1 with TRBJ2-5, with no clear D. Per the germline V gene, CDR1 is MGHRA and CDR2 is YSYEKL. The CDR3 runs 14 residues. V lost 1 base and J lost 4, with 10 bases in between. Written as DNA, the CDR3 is TGCGCCAGCAGCCAAGCGCCCTTCCCAGAGACCCAGTACTTC. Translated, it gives CASSQAPFPETQYF.

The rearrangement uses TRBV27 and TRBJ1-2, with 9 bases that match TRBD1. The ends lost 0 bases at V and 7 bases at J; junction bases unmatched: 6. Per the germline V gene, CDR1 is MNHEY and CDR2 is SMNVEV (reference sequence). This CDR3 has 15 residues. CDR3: CASSLSTGGIGGYTF. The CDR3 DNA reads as TGTGCCAGCAGTTTATCTACAGGGGGCATAGGTGGCTACACCTTC.

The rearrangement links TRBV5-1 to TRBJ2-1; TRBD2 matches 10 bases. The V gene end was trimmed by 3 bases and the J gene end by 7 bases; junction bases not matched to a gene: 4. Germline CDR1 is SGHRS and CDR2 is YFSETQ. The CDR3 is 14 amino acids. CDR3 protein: CASSSLAGDNEQFF. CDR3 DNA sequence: TGCGCCAGCAGCTCCCTAGCGGGGGATAATGAGCAGTTCTTC.